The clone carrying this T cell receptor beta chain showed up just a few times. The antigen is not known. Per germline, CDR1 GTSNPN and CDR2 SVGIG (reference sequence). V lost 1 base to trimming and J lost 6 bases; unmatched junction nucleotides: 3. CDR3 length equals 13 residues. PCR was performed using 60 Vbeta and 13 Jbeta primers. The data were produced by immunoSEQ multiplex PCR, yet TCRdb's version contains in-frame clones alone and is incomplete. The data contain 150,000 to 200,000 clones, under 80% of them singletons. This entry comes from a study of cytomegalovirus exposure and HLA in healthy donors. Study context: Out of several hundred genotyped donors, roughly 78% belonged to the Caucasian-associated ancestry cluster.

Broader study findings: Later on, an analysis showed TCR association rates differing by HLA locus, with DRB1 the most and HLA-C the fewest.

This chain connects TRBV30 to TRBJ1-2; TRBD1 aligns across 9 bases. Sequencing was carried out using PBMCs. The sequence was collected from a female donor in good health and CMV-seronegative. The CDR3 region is CAWSGDRAHGYTF. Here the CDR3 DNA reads TGTGCCTGGAGTGGGGACAGGGCCCATGGCTACACCTTC.